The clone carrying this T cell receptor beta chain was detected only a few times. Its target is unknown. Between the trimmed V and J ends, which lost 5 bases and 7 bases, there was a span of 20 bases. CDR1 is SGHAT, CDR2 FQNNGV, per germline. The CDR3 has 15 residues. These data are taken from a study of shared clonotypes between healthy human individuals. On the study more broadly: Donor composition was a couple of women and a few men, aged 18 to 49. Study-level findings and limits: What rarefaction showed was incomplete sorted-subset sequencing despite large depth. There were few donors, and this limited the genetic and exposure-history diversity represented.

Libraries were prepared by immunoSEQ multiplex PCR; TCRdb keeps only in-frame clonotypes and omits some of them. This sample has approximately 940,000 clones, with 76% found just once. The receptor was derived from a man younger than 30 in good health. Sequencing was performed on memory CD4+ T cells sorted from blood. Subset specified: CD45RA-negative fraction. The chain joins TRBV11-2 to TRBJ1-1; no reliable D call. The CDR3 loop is CASSKLLGGGGEAFF. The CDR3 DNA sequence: TGTGCCAGCAGCAAATTGCTAGGAGGTGGCGGTGAAGCTTTCTTT. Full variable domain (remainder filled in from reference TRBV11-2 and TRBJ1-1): EAGVAQSPRYKIIEKRQSVAFWCNPISGHATLYWYQQILGQGPKLLIQFQNNGVVDDSQLPKDRFSAERLKGVDSTLKIQPAKLEDSAVYLCASSKLLGGGGEAFFGQGTRLTVV.